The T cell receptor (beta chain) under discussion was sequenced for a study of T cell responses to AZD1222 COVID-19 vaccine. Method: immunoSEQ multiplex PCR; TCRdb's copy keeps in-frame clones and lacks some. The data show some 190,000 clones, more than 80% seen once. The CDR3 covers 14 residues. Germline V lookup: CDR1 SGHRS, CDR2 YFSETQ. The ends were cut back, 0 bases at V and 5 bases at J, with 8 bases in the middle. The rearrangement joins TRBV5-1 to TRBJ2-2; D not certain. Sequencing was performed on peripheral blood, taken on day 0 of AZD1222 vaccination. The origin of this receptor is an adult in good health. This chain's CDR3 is CASSLERDTGELFF. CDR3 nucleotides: TGCGCCAGCAGCTTGGAGCGAGATACCGGGGAGCTGTTTTTT. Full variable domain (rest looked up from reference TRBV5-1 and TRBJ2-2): KAGVTQTPRYLIKTRGQQVTLSCSPISGHRSVSWYQQTPGQGLQFLFEYFSETQRNKGNFPGRFSGRQFSNSRSEMNVSTLELGDSALYLCASSLERDTGELFFGEGSRLTVL.